Listed below are T cell receptor beta chains from one sample, sequenced in a study of memory CD4+ T cells and cytomegalovirus serostatus. Libraries were prepared by immunoSEQ multiplex PCR; TCRdb keeps only in-frame clonotypes and omits some of them. The sample lists 30,000 to 40,000 clones, 78% occurring once. Sample: memory CD4+ T cells from blood. These receptor sequences come from an adult in good health and CMV-seronegative. Both conserved end residues are trimmed from each CDR3. Some rows mark clone size as missing; the rest say once, few, many or name a class of expanded clone.

>TRBJ1-1|TRBV19|once
ASSRLSGTGSTEAF
>TRBJ1-2|TRBV5-1|NA
ASSLDDYSNYGYT
>TRBJ1-2|TRBV30|NA
AWSLERIYGYT
>TRBJ2-1|TRBV30|NA
AWSGSGGASNEQF
>TRBJ2-3|TRBV14|NA
ASSQARGLFSTDTQY
>TRBJ1-1|TRBV19|NA
ASSSGRGVTEAF
>TRBJ1-1|TRBV10-1|once
ASSSDGNTEAF
>TRBJ1-3|TRBV5-1|NA
ASSETGGAGNTIY
>TRBJ1-5|TRBV19|once
ASSMIRTGDNQPQH
>TRBJ2-7|TRBV7-8|NA
ASSLGYSYEQY
>TRBJ1-5|TRBV6-5|NA
ASSQGSQPQH
>TRBJ1-5|TRBV7-2|few
ASSVDGGQQPQH
>TRBJ2-7|TRBV27|NA
ASSLGLIYEQY
>TRBJ1-5|TRBV6-1|NA
ASSFSNQPQH
>TRBJ2-5|TRBV25-1|NA
ASSDVSRETQY
>TRBJ1-6|TRBV30|NA
AWSPGQGVTPLH
>TRBJ1-1|TRBV6-6|NA
ASSPATGIMNTEAF
>TRBJ1-6|TRBV18|NA
ASQFQGASPLH
>TRBJ1-4|TRBV14|few
ASSQVGGYTEKLF
>TRBJ2-2|TRBV11-1|medium-sized
ASSLGYRDNGELF
>TRBJ2-2|TRBV10-2|NA
ASRDASVGGDGELF
>TRBJ2-5|TRBV5-1|once
ASSSGGAGALETQY